This T cell receptor beta chain was sequenced for a study of blood T cell repertoires in COVID-19. This CDR3 is built from 13 residues. From germline, CDR1 is SEHNR and CDR2 FQNEAQ (reference sequence). V gave up 0 bases and J gave up 5 bases, with 7 bases separating them. In the original analysis: Estimation of nucleated cell counts was performed using reference gene primer amplification. Profiled with immunoSEQ multiplex PCR; TCRdb holds only in-frame clones, not every one. V and J calls and clone size are copied from that table; D and trimming were computed from the DNA. The table has approximately 35,000 clones, 70% to 85% seen once.

The source is a human donor in a cohort sampled during active COVID-19. Sequencing was performed on peripheral blood. The V and J genes are TRBV7-9 and TRBJ1-2; D unclear. The CDR3 DNA sequence: TGTGCCAGCAGCTTAGCAGCGGAATATGGCTACACCTTC. Its translation is CASSLAAEYGYTF.